These 13 T cell receptor beta chains share one sample of origin, sequenced in a study of long-term antiretroviral therapy in people with HIV. Investigators performed immunoSEQ version v3.0 at survey level. Generated by immunoSEQ multiplex PCR, the TCRdb table keeps only in-frame clones and is missing some. Of under 25,000 clones in the sample, roughly 80% were seen once. The material sequenced was unsorted PBMCs, taken 0.2 years after starting antiretroviral therapy. These receptors were taken from a woman in her thirties or forties with HIV.

The J gene is TRBJ1-1, the V gene TRBV5-5; D gene unclear. Germline CDR1 SGHKS, CDR2 YYEKEE (reference sequence). There are 14 residues in the CDR3. V was clipped by 0 bases and J by 2 bases, with 8 bases between them. The CDR3 protein is CASSLGGTNTEAFF. CDR3 in DNA: TGTGCCAGCAGCTTGGGCGGCACAAACACTGAAGCTTTCTTT. Full variable domain (missing parts from reference TRBV5-5 and TRBJ1-1): DAGVTQSPTHLIKTRGQQVTLRCSPISGHKSVSWYQQVLGQGPQFIFQYYEKEERGRGNFPDRFSARQFPNYSSELNVNALLLGDSALYLCASSLGGTNTEAFFGQGTRLTVV.

The CDR3 loop reads CASSSSRTSGGRTDTQYF. In DNA, the CDR3 is TGTGCCAGCAGCTCCTCCCGGACTAGCGGGGGGCGCACAGATACGCAGTATTTT. The chain recombines TRBV9 with TRBJ2-3; 14 nucleotides agree with TRBD2. J gave up 1 base and V 4 bases, and 8 bases lay outside the gene matches. CDR1 is SGDLS, CDR2 YYNGEE, per germline. The CDR3 has 18 amino acids.

This clone occurred a few times. The V and J genes are TRBV10-2 and TRBJ2-7, with 7 bases matching TRBD1. V lost 0 bases, J lost 2 bases, and 4 bases stayed unmatched. The CDR3 consists of 15 residues. CDR1 and CDR2 (germline): WSHSY, SAAADI. The CDR3 loop reads CASSESNRGPYEQYF. CDR3 DNA: TGCGCCAGCAGTGAGTCTAACAGGGGCCCCTACGAGCAGTACTTC.

The V call is TRBV11-2, the J call TRBJ2-3; 14 nucleotides agree with TRBD2. Germline V gives CDR1 SGHAT, CDR2 FQNNGV. V was clipped by 5 bases and J by 0 bases; unmatched bases: 10. The CDR3 sequence is 19 residues long. The CDR3 reads CASSGEGLAGDLSTDTQYF. CDR3 coding DNA: TGTGCCAGCAGCGGTGAGGGACTAGCGGGGGACCTTAGCACAGATACGCAGTATTTT.

The V gene is TRBV2, the J gene TRBJ1-4; unclear D gene. Germline lookup yields CDR1 SNHLY and CDR2 FYNNEI. This CDR3 is 13 amino acids long. The germline V and J ends were trimmed by 6 bases and 7 bases, with 12 bases remaining between them. Written as DNA, the CDR3 is TGTGCCAGCAGCCCCCGCCTAGGTGAAAAACTGTTTTTT. This encodes CASSPRLGEKLFF.

The genes are TRBV19 and TRBJ2-7, with 7 bases identical to TRBD1. There are 15 residues in the CDR3. V dropped 6 bases and J dropped 2; count of bases not matched to a gene: 10. Germline CDR1 and CDR2: LNHDA and SQIVND (reference sequence). The CDR3 spells CASSIRGRGTYEQYF. In nucleotides, the CDR3 is TGTGCCAGTAGCATCCGGGGCAGGGGGACCTACGAGCAGTACTTC.

This clone has a single count. This chain links TRBV5-5 with TRBJ2-6; D unresolved. The CDR3 runs to 16 residues. Germline assignment: CDR1 SGHKS and CDR2 YYEKEE (reference sequence). V shed 4 bases and J shed 0 bases, with 11 bases lying between them. The CDR3 loop reads CASSANPRSGANVLTF. DNA for the CDR3: TGTGCCAGCAGCGCAAACCCTCGCTCTGGGGCCAACGTCCTGACTTTC. Filled out from reference TRBV5-5 and TRBJ2-6, the complete variable domain reads DAGVTQSPTHLIKTRGQQVTLRCSPISGHKSVSWYQQVLGQGPQFIFQYYEKEERGRGNFPDRFSARQFPNYSSELNVNALLLGDSALYLCASSANPRSGANVLTFGAGSRLTVL.

This clone has only a few counts. The chain carries TRBV9 and TRBJ1-1; 7 bases line up with TRBD1. Germline trimming cut 4 bases from V and 9 bases from J; bases unmatched to any gene: 6. The CDR3 has 12 amino acids. The germline gives CDR1 SGDLS, CDR2 YYNGEE. The DNA of the CDR3 is TGTGCCAGCAGCCCCGGGACAGAGAAAGCTTTCTTT. Translated, it gives CASSPGTEKAFF.

This clone was seen more than once but under ten times. This chain uses TRBV10-2 with TRBJ2-2; D might be TRBD1 or TRBD2, each matching 5 bases. V lost 6 bases, J lost 5 bases, and 10 bases lay in between. The length of the CDR3 is 13 residues. Looked up from germline, CDR1 is WSHSY and CDR2 is SAAADI. The DNA of the CDR3 is TGCGCCAGCAGCGGGACGGGGACCGGGGAGCTGTTTTTT. Translating it yields CASSGTGTGELFF.

The DNA for the CDR3 is TGCGCCAGCAGCCAGGCAGCGGGAAGCACAGATACGCAGTATTTT. It codes for CASSQAAGSTDTQYF. V gene TRBV4-3 combines with J gene TRBJ2-3; the match to TRBD2 covers 7 bases. The CDR3 consists of 15 residues. Trimming removed 3 bases from V and 0 bases from J; junction bases left unmatched: 3. Germline V lookup: CDR1 LGHNA, CDR2 YSLEER.

This clone was observed a single time. The genes are TRBV19 and TRBJ1-2, with 8 bases matching TRBD1. Germline trimming cut 7 bases from V and 3 bases from J; bases unmatched to any gene: 7. The CDR3 sequence is 14 residues long. Germline CDR1 reads LNHDA; CDR2 reads SQIVND (reference sequence). The CDR3 coding sequence is TGTGCCAGTAATCTACAGGGGGGAGACTATGGCTACACCTTC. Translating gives CASNLQGGDYGYTF.

The V call is TRBV2, the J call TRBJ1-4, with D possibly being TRBD1 (5 bases). The CDR3 loop spans 12 amino acids. CDR1 SNHLY and CDR2 FYNNEI come from the germline V gene. The ends were cut back, 8 bases at V and 7 bases at J, with 11 bases in the middle. CDR3 loop: CASDGTPEKLFF. CDR3 nucleotide sequence: TGTGCCAGCGACGGGACGCCTGAAAAACTGTTTTTT.

J is TRBJ2-1 and V is TRBV7-9, with TRBD2 matching 11 bases. V shed 1 base and J 7 bases; nucleotides not matched to a gene: 12. Germline V gene sequence: CDR1 SEHNR, CDR2 FQNEAQ (reference sequence). The CDR3 sequence is 18 residues long. CDR3 bases: TGTGCCAGCAGCTTAGAGGTTAGCGGGAGGGCCAGCTGGAATGAGCAGTTCTTC. Its translation is CASSLEVSGRASWNEQFF.